This TCR beta chain stems from a study of identical twins. Overall study findings and caveats: Weaker excess twin sharing was seen among beta out-of-frame sequences.

MiXCR, run by TCRdb on the 5' RACE reads, gives a single entry per CDR3 protein. Of approximately 500,000 distinct CDR3 sequences listed, approximately 16% are singletons. This clonotype was seen at least ten times. As yet, its antigen is unknown. The same sample was also used in a study of yellow fever vaccine responses in identical twins.

This TCR derives from a woman between 18 and 30 years old in good health. Sequencing input: CD4+ T cells sorted from blood.

The CDR3 loop reads CASSGGPGMNTEAFF. The CDR3 nucleotides read TGTGCCAGCAGCGGGGGGCCAGGGATGAACACTGAAGCTTTCTTT. The chain recombines TRBV7-9 with TRBJ1-1; TRBD1 is a possible D gene (6 bases). The CDR3 is 15 amino acids. Trimming took off 5 bases at V and 0 bases at J, with 13 bases between the two ends. CDR1 and CDR2 from the germline V gene are SEHNR and FQNEAQ (reference sequence).